The source of this TCR beta chain is a study of shared clonotypes between healthy human individuals. Study results and limitations: The study drew on few donors, limiting represented genetic and exposure-history diversity.

TCRdb's table, derived via immunoSEQ multiplex PCR, lists solely in-frame clones and lacks some. The sample consists of roughly 2 million clones, around 95% of them appearing once. A note on this clone: What it binds is not known.

Germline V CDR1 and CDR2: SGHNT, YYREEE (reference sequence). The V and J ends lost 4 bases and 6 bases, in that order; junction bases with no gene match: 6. The CDR3 covers 14 residues. The TCR originated in a man younger than 35 in good health. The gene calls are TRBV5-4 and TRBJ2-3; the match to TRBD2 covers 9 bases. The specimen sequenced was naive CD4+ T cells sorted from blood. Subset meaning: CD45RA+ positively selected. This CDR3 is CASSRTSVGDTQYF. The DNA for the CDR3 is TGTGCCAGCAGCCGGACTAGCGTTGGGGATACGCAGTATTTT.